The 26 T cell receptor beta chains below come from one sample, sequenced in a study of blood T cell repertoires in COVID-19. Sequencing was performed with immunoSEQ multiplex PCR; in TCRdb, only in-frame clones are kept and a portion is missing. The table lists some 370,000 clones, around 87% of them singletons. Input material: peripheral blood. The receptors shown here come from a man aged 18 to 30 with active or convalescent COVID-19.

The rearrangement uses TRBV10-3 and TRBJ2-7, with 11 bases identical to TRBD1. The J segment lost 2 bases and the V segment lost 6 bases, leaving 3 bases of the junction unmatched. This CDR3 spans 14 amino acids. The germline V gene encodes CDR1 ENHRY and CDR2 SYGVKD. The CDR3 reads CAIRTGQGAYEQYF. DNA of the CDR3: TGTGCCATCAGAACGGGACAGGGGGCCTACGAGCAGTACTTC.

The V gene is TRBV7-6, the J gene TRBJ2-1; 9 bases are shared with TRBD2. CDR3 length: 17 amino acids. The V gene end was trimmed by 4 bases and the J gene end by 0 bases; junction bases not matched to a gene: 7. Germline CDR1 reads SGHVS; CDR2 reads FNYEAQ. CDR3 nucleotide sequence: TGTGCCAGCAGCTCCGAGACTAGCGGCAGCTCCTACAATGAGCAGTTCTTC. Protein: CASSSETSGSSYNEQFF.

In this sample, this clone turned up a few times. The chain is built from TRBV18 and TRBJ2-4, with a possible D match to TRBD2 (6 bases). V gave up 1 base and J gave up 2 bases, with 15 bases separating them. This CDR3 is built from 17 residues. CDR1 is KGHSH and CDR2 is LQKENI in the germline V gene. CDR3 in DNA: TGTGCCAGCTCACCACGTTTTGGGGAGGCCTCCAAAAACATTCAGTACTTC. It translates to CASSPRFGEASKNIQYF.

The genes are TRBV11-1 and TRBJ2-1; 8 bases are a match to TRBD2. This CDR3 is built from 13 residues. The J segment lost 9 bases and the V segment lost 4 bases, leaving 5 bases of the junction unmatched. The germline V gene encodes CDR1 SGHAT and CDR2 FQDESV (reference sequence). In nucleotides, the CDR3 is TGTGCCAGCAGCTCGGGACTAGTCCCTGAGCAGTTCTTC. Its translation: CASSSGLVPEQFF.

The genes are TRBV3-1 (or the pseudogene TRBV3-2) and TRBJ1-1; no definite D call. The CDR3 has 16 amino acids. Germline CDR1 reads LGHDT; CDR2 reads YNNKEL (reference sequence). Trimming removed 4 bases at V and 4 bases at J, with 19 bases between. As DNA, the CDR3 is TGTGCCAGCAGCCCCCTGACACGGGGTCGGGGCACTGAAGCTTTCTTT. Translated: CASSPLTRGRGTEAFF.

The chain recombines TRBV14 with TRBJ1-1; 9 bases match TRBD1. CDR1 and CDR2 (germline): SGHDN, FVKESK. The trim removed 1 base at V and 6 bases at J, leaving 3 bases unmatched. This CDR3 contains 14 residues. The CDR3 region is CASSQVGTGSEAFF. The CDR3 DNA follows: TGTGCCAGCAGCCAAGTGGGGACAGGGTCTGAAGCTTTCTTT.

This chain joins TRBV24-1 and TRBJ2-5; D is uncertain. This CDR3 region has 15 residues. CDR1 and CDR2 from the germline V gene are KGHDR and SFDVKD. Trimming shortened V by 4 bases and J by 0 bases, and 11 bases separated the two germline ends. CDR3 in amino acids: CATSDPARYQETQYF. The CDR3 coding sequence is TGTGCCACCAGTGACCCCGCCAGGTACCAAGAGACCCAGTACTTC.

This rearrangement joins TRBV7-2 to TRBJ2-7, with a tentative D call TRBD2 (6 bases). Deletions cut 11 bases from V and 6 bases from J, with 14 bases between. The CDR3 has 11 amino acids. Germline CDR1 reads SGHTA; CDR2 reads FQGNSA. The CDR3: CAAQHGSEQYF. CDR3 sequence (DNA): TGTGCCGCCCAGCACGGGAGCGAGCAGTACTTC. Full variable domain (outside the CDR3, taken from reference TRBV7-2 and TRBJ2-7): GAGVSQSPSNKVTEKGKDVELRCDPISGHTALYWYRQSLGQGLEFLIYFQGNSAPDKSGLPSDRFSAERTGGSVSTLTIQRTQQEDSAVYLCAAQHGSEQYFGPGTRLTVT.

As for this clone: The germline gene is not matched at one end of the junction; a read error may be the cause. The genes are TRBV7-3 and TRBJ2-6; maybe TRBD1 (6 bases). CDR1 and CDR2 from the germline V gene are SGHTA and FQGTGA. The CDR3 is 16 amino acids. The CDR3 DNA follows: TGTGCCAGCAGCCGACAGGTCCCATCTGGGGCCAACGTGCTGACTTTC. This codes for CASSRQVPSGANVLTF. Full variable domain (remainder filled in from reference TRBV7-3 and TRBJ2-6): GAGVSQTPSNKVTEKGKYVELRCDPISGHTALYWYRQSLGQGPEFLIYFQGTGAADDSGLPNDRFFAVRPEGSVSTLKIQRTERGDSAVYLCASSRQVPSGANVLTFGAGSRLTVL.

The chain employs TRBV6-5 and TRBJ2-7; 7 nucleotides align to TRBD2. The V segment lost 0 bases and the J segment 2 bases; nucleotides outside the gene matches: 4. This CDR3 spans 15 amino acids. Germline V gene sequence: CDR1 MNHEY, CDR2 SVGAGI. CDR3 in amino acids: CASSYSTGGPYEQYF. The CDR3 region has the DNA TGTGCCAGCAGTTACTCCACGGGAGGCCCCTACGAGCAGTACTTC.

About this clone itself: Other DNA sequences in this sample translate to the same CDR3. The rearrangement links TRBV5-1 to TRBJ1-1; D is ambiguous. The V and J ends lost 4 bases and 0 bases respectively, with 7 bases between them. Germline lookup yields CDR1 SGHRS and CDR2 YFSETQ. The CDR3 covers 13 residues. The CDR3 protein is CASSPGMNTEAFF. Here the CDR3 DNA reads TGCGCCAGCAGCCCAGGTATGAACACTGAAGCTTTCTTT.

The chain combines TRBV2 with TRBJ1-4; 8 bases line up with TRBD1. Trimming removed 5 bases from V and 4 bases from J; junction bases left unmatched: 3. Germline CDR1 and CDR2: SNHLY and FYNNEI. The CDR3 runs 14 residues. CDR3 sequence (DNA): TGTGCCAGCAGTCCAGGGGGCATTAATGAAAAACTGTTTTTT. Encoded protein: CASSPGGINEKLFF.

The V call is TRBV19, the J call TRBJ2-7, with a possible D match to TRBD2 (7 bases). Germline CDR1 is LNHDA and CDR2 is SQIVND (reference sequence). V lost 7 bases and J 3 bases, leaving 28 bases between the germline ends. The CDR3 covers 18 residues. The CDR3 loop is CASTPYKGGDSYRYEQYF. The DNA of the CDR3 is TGTGCCAGTACCCCTTATAAGGGGGGGGACTCTTATCGCTACGAGCAGTACTTC.

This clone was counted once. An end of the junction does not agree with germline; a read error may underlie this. The CDR3 sequence: CARSFAYRTDFF. The CDR3 DNA sequence: TGTGCCAGAAGCTTCGCCTATCGGACAGACTTCTTC. The chain carries TRBV5-3 and TRBJ2-7, with a possible D match to TRBD1 (6 bases). TRBV5-3 is an ORF for which the function is uncertain. This CDR3 comprises 12 residues.

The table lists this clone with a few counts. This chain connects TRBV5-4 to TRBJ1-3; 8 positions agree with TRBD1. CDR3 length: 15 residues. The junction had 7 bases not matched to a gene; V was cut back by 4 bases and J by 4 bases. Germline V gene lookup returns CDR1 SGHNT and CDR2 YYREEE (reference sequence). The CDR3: CASSPRQGQGNTIYF. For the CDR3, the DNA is TGTGCCAGCAGCCCACGACAGGGGCAAGGAAACACCATATATTTT. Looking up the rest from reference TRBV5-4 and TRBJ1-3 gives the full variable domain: ETGVTQSPTHLIKTRGQQVTLRCSSQSGHNTVSWYQQALGQGPQFIFQYYREEENGRGNFPPRFSGLQFPNYSSELNVNALELDDSALYLCASSPRQGQGNTIYFGEGSWLTVV.

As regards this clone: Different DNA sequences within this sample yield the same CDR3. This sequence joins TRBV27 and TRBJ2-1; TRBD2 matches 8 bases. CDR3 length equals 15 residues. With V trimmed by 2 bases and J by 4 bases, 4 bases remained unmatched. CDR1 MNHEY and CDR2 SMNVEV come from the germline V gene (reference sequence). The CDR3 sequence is CASSLLAGGYNEQFF. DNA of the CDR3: TGTGCCAGCAGTTTACTAGCGGGCGGATACAATGAGCAGTTCTTC.

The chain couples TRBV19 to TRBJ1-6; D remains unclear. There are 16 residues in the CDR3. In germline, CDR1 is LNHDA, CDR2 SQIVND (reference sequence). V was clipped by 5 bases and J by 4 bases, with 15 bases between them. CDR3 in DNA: TGTGCCAGTAGTCAAGACCCCCCCGGGTATAATTCACCCCTCCACTTT. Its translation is CASSQDPPGYNSPLHF.

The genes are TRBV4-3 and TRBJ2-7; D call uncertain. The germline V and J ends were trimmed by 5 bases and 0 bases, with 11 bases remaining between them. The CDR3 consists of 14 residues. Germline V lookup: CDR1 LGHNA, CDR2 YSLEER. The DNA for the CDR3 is TGCGCCAGCAGCATCGATATCAGCTCCTACGAGCAGTACTTC. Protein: CASSIDISSYEQYF.

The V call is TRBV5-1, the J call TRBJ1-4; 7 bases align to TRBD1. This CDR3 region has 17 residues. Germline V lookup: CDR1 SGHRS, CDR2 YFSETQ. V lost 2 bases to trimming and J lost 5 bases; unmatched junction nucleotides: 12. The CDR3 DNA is TGCGCCAGCAGCTTAAGGGGACAGACAACCCCAAATGAAAAACTGTTTTTT. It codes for CASSLRGQTTPNEKLFF.

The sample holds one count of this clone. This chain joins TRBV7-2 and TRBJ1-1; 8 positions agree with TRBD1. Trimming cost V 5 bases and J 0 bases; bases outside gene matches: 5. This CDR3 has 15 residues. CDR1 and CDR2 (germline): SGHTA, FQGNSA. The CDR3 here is CASSVRQGMNTEAFF. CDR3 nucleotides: TGTGCCAGCAGCGTAAGACAGGGGATGAACACTGAAGCTTTCTTT.

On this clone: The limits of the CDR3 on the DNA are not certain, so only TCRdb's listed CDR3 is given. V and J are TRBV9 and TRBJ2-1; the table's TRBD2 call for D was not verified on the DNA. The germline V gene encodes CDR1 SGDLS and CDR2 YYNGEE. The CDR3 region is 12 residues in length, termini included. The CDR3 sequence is CASSVAGGARFF.

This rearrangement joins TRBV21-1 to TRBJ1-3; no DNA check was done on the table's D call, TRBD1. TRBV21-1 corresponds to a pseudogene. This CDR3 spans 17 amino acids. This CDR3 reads CASSKEGDRVGGNTIYF. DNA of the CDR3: TGTGCCAGCAGCAAAGAGGGGGACAGGGTGGGTGGAAACACCATATATTTT.

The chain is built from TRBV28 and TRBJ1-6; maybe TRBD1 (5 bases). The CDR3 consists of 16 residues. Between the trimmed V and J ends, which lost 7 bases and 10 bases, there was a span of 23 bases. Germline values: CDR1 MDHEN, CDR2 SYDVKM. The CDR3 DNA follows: TGTGCCAGCACCCGAGCCGTTGGGGCGGTTGACTCACCCCTCCACTTT. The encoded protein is CASTRAVGAVDSPLHF.

CDR3 coding DNA: TGTGCCACCAGTGAAGGCCGGGGGGGGTCTGGAAACACCATATATTTT. This sequence encodes CATSEGRGGSGNTIYF. The rearrangement uses TRBV24-1 and TRBJ1-3; D possibly corresponds to TRBD1 (5 bases). The CDR3 is 16 amino acids. V was pared by 4 bases and J by 1 base, with 13 bases between. Per germline, CDR1 KGHDR and CDR2 SFDVKD.

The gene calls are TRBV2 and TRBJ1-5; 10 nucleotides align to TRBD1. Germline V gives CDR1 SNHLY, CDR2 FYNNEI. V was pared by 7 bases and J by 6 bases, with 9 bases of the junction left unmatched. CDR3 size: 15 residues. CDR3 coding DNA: TGTGCCAGCACCGGGGACAGGGGCGCTTCTCAGCCCCAGCATTTT. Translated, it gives CASTGDRGASQPQHF. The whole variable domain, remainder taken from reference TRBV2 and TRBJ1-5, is EPEVTQTPSHQVTQMGQEVILRCVPISNHLYFYWYRQILGQKVEFLVSFYNNEISEKSEIFDDQFSVERPDGSNFTLKIRSTKLEDSAMYFCASTGDRGASQPQHFGDGTRLSIL.

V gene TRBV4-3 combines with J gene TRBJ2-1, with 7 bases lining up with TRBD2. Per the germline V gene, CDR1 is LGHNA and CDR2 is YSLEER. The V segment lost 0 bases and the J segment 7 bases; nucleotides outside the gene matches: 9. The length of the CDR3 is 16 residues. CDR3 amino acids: CASSQDPSGLGNEQFF. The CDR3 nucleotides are TGCGCCAGCAGCCAAGATCCTAGCGGATTAGGGAATGAGCAGTTCTTC.